The source of this TCR beta chain is a study of OX40 agonist ivuxolimab in advanced cancers. General study results and limits: Part of the nonresponder group also had normalized T-cell clonal expansion that was low.

Sequencing was performed with immunoSEQ multiplex PCR; in TCRdb, only in-frame clones are kept and a portion is missing. This sample has about 73,000 clones; roughly nine tenths occur once, and the top ten carry roughly 10%. CDR1 is SGHVS and CDR2 is FNYEAQ in the germline V gene. Germline trimming cut 5 bases from V and 3 bases from J; bases unmatched to any gene: 10. The CDR3 totals 16 residues. To note about this clone: The antigen remains undetermined.

The TCR sequence derives from an adult with an advanced solid tumor such as melanoma, head and neck, liver or kidney cancer. The gene calls are TRBV7-6 and TRBJ1-2, with TRBD1 identical over 9 bases. This specimen was CD4+ or CD8+ T cells sorted from blood, taken in a trial of the OX40 agonist ivuxolimab. CDR3 sequence: CASSAGQGIRDYGYTF. Here the CDR3 DNA reads TGTGCCAGCAGCGCAGGACAGGGGATTCGTGACTATGGCTACACCTTC.